These 5 T cell receptor beta chains came from one sample sequenced in a study of OX40 agonist ivuxolimab in advanced cancers. Clones were read by immunoSEQ multiplex PCR, and TCRdb kept only the in-frame ones, dropping some. The sample carries tens of thousands of clones, around 81% recorded once. Sequencing was performed on CD4+ or CD8+ T cells sorted from blood, taken in a trial of the OX40 agonist ivuxolimab. These receptors came from an adult with an advanced solid tumor such as melanoma, head and neck, liver or kidney cancer.

The chain uses TRBV5-1 and TRBJ1-2; no clear D. V dropped 0 bases and J dropped 4 bases, with 13 bases sitting between them. The CDR3 runs to 15 residues. Germline CDR1 and CDR2: SGHRS and YFSETQ. As DNA, the CDR3 is TGCGCCAGCAGCTTGGAAGTCAGAAGAGCCTATGGCTACACCTTC. Protein: CASSLEVRRAYGYTF.

The rearrangement links TRBV6-4 to TRBJ1-1; D not certain. Germline loops: CDR1 MRHNA, CDR2 SNTAGT. The CDR3 sequence is 13 residues long. V lost 8 bases to trimming and J lost 7 bases, with 17 bases between them. DNA of the CDR3: TGTGCCAGCGCCAAAAACCCCGGTGTTGAAGCTTTCTTT. The encoded protein is CASAKNPGVEAFF.

Regarding this clone: As the CDR3 is not closed by the conserved phenylalanine or tryptophan, this likely results from a read error. Because the CDR3's place on the DNA is in doubt, the DNA is left out and the CDR3 is given as listed by TCRdb. The genes are TRBV5-6 and TRBJ2-3. The CDR3 totals 9 residues, both ends included. The V gene's germline CDR1 is SGHDT and CDR2 YYEEEE. CDR3 protein: CASTNSRGA.

The J gene is TRBJ2-5, the V gene TRBV27, with 7 bases lining up with TRBD1. The CDR3 is 14 residues long. Trimming at V came to 5 bases and at J to 5 bases, leaving 8 bases not matched to a gene. Germline values: CDR1 MNHEY, CDR2 SMNVEV (reference sequence). This chain's CDR3 is CASSPRDSSETQYF. The CDR3 region has the DNA TGTGCCAGCAGTCCAAGGGACAGTTCGGAGACCCAGTACTTC.

The chain employs TRBV19 and TRBJ1-1; D unresolved. The germline gives CDR1 LNHDA, CDR2 SQIVND (reference sequence). With 3 bases removed from V and 3 bases from J, the gap between germline ends came to 11 bases. The CDR3 spans 14 residues. CDR3: CASSIQGLHTEAFF. The CDR3 DNA reads as TGTGCCAGTAGTATTCAAGGGTTACACACTGAAGCTTTCTTT.